This passage covers 23 T cell receptor beta chains from one sample sequenced in a study of blood T cell repertoires in COVID-19. Assay: immunoSEQ multiplex PCR; the TCRdb copy retains only in-frame clones and omits some. The table shows 150,000 to 200,000 clones, with more than 65% occurring only once. The sample was peripheral blood. These receptors originate from a woman of 80 years or more with acute or convalescent COVID-19.

J is TRBJ2-5 and V is TRBV24-1; TRBD2 matches at 13 bases. V lost 5 bases and J lost 5; bases outside the gene matches: 4. Germline loops: CDR1 KGHDR, CDR2 SFDVKD. The CDR3 is 15 amino acids. The DNA for the CDR3 is TGTGCCACCAGTGGGACTAGCGGGAGTATGGAGACCCAGTACTTC. Its translation is CATSGTSGSMETQYF.

In this sample, this clone is medium-sized. This chain uses TRBV27 with TRBJ1-2; 9 bases map to TRBD1. V was pared by 5 bases and J by 4 bases, with 14 bases of the junction left unmatched. CDR1 and CDR2 from the germline V gene are MNHEY and SMNVEV (reference sequence). The CDR3 has 17 residues. This chain's CDR3 is CASSLNPPTGGSYGYTF. The DNA for the CDR3 is TGTGCCAGCAGTCTTAACCCCCCGACAGGGGGGAGCTATGGCTACACCTTC.

The chain joins TRBV5-1 to TRBJ2-1; TRBD2 matches at 9 bases. CDR1 SGHRS and CDR2 YFSETQ come from the germline V gene. Losses at the gene ends were 4 bases for V and 4 bases for J; bases not matched to a gene: 6. This CDR3 contains 15 residues. The CDR3 DNA sequence: TGCGCCAGCAGCGCGTCTAGCGGGGTTTACAATGAGCAGTTCTTC. Translation: CASSASSGVYNEQFF. The full variable domain, with the rest looked up from reference TRBV5-1 and TRBJ2-1, is KAGVTQTPRYLIKTRGQQVTLSCSPISGHRSVSWYQQTPGQGLQFLFEYFSETQRNKGNFPGRFSGRQFSNSRSEMNVSTLELGDSALYLCASSASSGVYNEQFFGPGTRLTVL.

The rearrangement uses TRBV11-3 and TRBJ1-5, with D possibly matching TRBD1 (6 bases). This CDR3 is 13 amino acids long. Germline lookup yields CDR1 SGHNT and CDR2 YENEEA. V lost 8 bases and J 5 bases, leaving 13 bases between the germline ends. DNA for the CDR3: TGTGCCAGCGGAAGCCAGGGGCATCAGCCCCAGCATTTT. It specifies CASGSQGHQPQHF.

The chain is built from TRBV5-4 and TRBJ1-2; 9 positions match TRBD1. This CDR3 spans 17 amino acids. CDR1 is SGHNT, CDR2 YYREEE, per germline (reference sequence). The ends lost 0 bases at V and 2 bases at J; junction bases unmatched: 8. Here the CDR3 DNA reads TGTGCCAGCAGCTTGGAGGGGTGGGACAGGGACAACTATGGCTACACCTTC. The encoded protein is CASSLEGWDRDNYGYTF. Using reference TRBV5-4 and TRBJ1-2 for the parts outside the CDR3, the full variable domain is ETGVTQSPTHLIKTRGQQVTLRCSSQSGHNTVSWYQQALGQGPQFIFQYYREEENGRGNFPPRFSGLQFPNYSSELNVNALELDDSALYLCASSLEGWDRDNYGYTFGSGTRLTVV.

This chain uses TRBV29-1 with TRBJ1-6, with a weak D call TRBD1 (5 bases). CDR1 and CDR2 (germline): SQVTM, ANQGSEA. This CDR3 contains 13 residues. V was cut by 7 bases and J by 7 bases, with 14 bases left in between. CDR3 sequence (DNA): TGCAGCGAGGGACGGAGGGCGAATTCACCCCTCCACTTT. It is translated as CSEGRRANSPLHF.

The gene calls are TRBV19 and TRBJ1-4; TRBD1 matches 8 bases. The CDR3 is 14 amino acids. Germline CDR1 reads LNHDA; CDR2 reads SQIVND (reference sequence). With 5 bases clipped from V and 8 bases from J, the junction kept 7 bases outside the gene matches. CDR3 protein: CASSQQGGEEKLFF. The CDR3 DNA reads TGTGCCAGTAGTCAACAGGGGGGAGAAGAAAAACTGTTTTTT.

The V call is TRBV19, the J call TRBJ1-1, with D maybe TRBD1 (6 bases). The CDR3 runs 14 residues. Germline CDR1 reads LNHDA; CDR2 reads SQIVND (reference sequence). V lost 11 bases to trimming and J lost 1 base, with 17 bases between them. CDR3 amino acids: CAVARTARNTEAFF. As DNA, the CDR3 is TGTGCCGTGGCCCGGACAGCGAGGAACACTGAAGCTTTCTTT.

The rearrangement joins TRBV5-1 to TRBJ1-2, with D maybe TRBD1 (5 bases). The CDR3 has 14 residues. The germline V gene has CDR1 SGHRS and CDR2 YFSETQ. V shed 7 bases and J shed 3 bases, with 16 bases lying between them. The CDR3 is CASGAGVLDYGYTF. The CDR3 bases are TGCGCCAGCGGGGCAGGAGTTCTAGACTATGGCTACACCTTC.

In this sample, this clone turned up a few times. The chain combines TRBV3-1 (or the pseudogene TRBV3-2) with TRBJ1-6, with D perhaps TRBD1 (5 bases). V was cut by 5 bases and J by 10 bases, with 18 bases left in between. Germline-derived CDR1 and CDR2 are LGHDT and YNNKEL (reference sequence). The CDR3 runs 15 residues. The CDR3: CASSARGDPGSPLHF. In DNA form, the CDR3 reads TGTGCCAGCAGCGCCCGGGGGGACCCGGGATCACCCCTCCACTTT.

A remark on this clone: It is likely a read error, because the conserved phenylalanine at the end of the CDR3 is missing. No DNA is shown, since the ends of the CDR3 on it are uncertain; the CDR3 is the one TCRdb lists. CDR3 in amino acids: CASSQTSGGLY. The J gene is TRBJ2-7, the V gene TRBV7-7; the table calls TRBD2, which could not be checked here. Counting both end residues, the CDR3 totals 11 amino acids. Germline assignment: CDR1 SSHAT and CDR2 FNYEAQ (reference sequence).

V and J are TRBV19 and TRBJ2-2; a possible D gene is TRBD1 (5 bases). The CDR3 contains 15 residues. The V gene lost 5 bases and the J gene lost 9 bases, with 19 bases spanning the gap. CDR1 is LNHDA and CDR2 is SQIVND in the germline V gene (reference sequence). The CDR3 sequence: CASSLGGQTARELFF. The CDR3 DNA reads as TGTGCCAGTAGTCTCGGCGGACAAACAGCACGGGAGCTGTTTTTT.

This clone was counted once. The V gene is TRBV15, the J gene TRBJ2-1; the match to TRBD2 covers 8 bases. Germline V gene lookup returns CDR1 LNHNV and CDR2 YYDKDF (reference sequence). This CDR3 has 14 residues. Germline trimming cut 1 base from V and 9 bases from J; bases unmatched to any gene: 5. CDR3 nucleotide sequence: TGTGCCACCAGCAGAGCAAACGGGAGGGGTGAGCAGTTCTTC. This sequence encodes CATSRANGRGEQFF.

The count of this clone is one. The chain couples TRBV5-4 to TRBJ2-2, with no clear D. Germline V lookup: CDR1 SGHNT, CDR2 YYREEE (reference sequence). There are 15 residues in the CDR3. Trimming removed 3 bases from V and 1 base from J, with 10 bases in between. CDR3 residues: CASSSLTENTGELFF. Here the CDR3 DNA reads TGTGCCAGCAGCTCCCTTACAGAGAACACCGGGGAGCTGTTTTTT.

This clone was found once. This chain connects TRBV30 to TRBJ2-7, with 8 bases that match TRBD2. The CDR3 runs 11 residues. Unmatched junction bases numbered 0, after V lost 2 bases and J lost 6 bases. CDR1 is GTSNPN, CDR2 SVGIG, per germline (reference sequence). The DNA for the CDR3 is TGTGCCTGGAGTCGGGGGGGCGAGCAGTACTTC. This sequence encodes CAWSRGGEQYF.

The chain employs TRBV28 and TRBJ2-4, with 9 bases lining up with TRBD1. Germline trimming cut 5 bases from V and 8 bases from J; bases unmatched to any gene: 10. This CDR3 is 15 amino acids long. Per the germline V gene, CDR1 is MDHEN and CDR2 is SYDVKM. CDR3: CASSNTGTGKYIQYF. In DNA, the CDR3 is TGTGCCAGCAGTAACACCGGGACAGGGAAGTACATTCAGTACTTC. Full variable domain (remainder filled in from reference TRBV28 and TRBJ2-4): DVKVTQSSRYLVKRTGEKVFLECVQDMDHENMFWYRQDPGLGLRLIYFSYDVKMKEKGDIPEGYSVSREKKERFSLILESASTNQTSMYLCASSNTGTGKYIQYFGAGTRLSVL.

The chain has TRBV9 and TRBJ1-4; 11 nucleotides line up with TRBD1. Germline V CDR1 and CDR2: SGDLS, YYNGEE. CDR3 size: 15 residues. Germline trimming cut 4 bases from V and 6 bases from J; bases unmatched to any gene: 5. The CDR3 DNA follows: TGTGCCAGCAGCTTACCGGGACAGGGGGATGAAAAACTGTTTTTT. Its protein is CASSLPGQGDEKLFF.

This clone came up a few times. The CDR3: CASSQGQGGGETQYF. As DNA, the CDR3 is TGTGCCAGCAGTCAGGGTCAGGGGGGCGGCGAGACCCAGTACTTC. The V call is TRBV6-5, the J call TRBJ2-5, with a weak D call TRBD1 (7 bases). V lost 5 bases and J 5 bases, leaving 18 bases between the germline ends. The CDR3 sequence is 15 residues long. Germline lookup yields CDR1 MNHEY and CDR2 SVGAGI.

The genes are TRBV19 and TRBJ2-5; 8 nucleotides agree with TRBD1. The length of the CDR3 is 16 residues. The trim removed 5 bases at V and 2 bases at J, leaving 10 bases unmatched. Germline CDR1 and CDR2: LNHDA and SQIVND (reference sequence). CDR3 in DNA: TGTGCCAGTAGTTTGACAGGGGACCTACTACAAGAGACCCAGTACTTC. Its protein product is CASSLTGDLLQETQYF.

The table lists this clone with a few counts. The V and J genes are TRBV5-1 and TRBJ2-3; the match to TRBD2 covers 7 bases. The CDR3 extends over 15 amino acids. Germline V gene lookup returns CDR1 SGHRS and CDR2 YFSETQ. V lost 4 bases, J lost 3 bases, and 8 bases stayed unmatched. CDR3 protein: CASSTEQRGTDTQYF. CDR3 in DNA: TGCGCCAGCAGCACCGAACAGCGGGGAACAGATACGCAGTATTTT.

This clone has just one count. The chain has TRBV6-5 and TRBJ2-3, with D perhaps matching TRBD2 (6 bases). With 10 bases removed from V and 0 bases from J, the gap between germline ends came to 11 bases. This CDR3 is built from 13 residues. The germline gives CDR1 MNHEY, CDR2 SVGAGI. Here the CDR3 reads CAIKRASTDTQYF. In DNA, the CDR3 is TGTGCCATAAAGCGGGCTAGCACAGATACGCAGTATTTT.

The genes are TRBV28 and TRBJ2-5; 12 nucleotides agree with TRBD2. V trimming: 6 bases; J trimming: 6 bases; junction bases outside the gene matches: 8. Germline V gives CDR1 MDHEN, CDR2 SYDVKM. The CDR3 contains 15 residues. CDR3 residues: CASSGLAGSQKTQYF. As DNA, the CDR3 is TGTGCCAGCAGCGGACTAGCGGGAAGTCAGAAGACCCAGTACTTC.

The rearrangement links TRBV2 to TRBJ1-1; D is undetermined. V was clipped by 4 bases and J by 0 bases, with 6 bases between them. The CDR3 is 13 amino acids. The germline V gene has CDR1 SNHLY and CDR2 FYNNEI. This chain's CDR3 is CASSGLLNTEAFF. CDR3 DNA sequence: TGTGCCAGCAGTGGTCTCCTGAACACTGAAGCTTTCTTT. Supplemented by reference TRBV2 and TRBJ1-1, the full variable domain reads EPEVTQTPSHQVTQMGQEVILRCVPISNHLYFYWYRQILGQKVEFLVSFYNNEISEKSEIFDDQFSVERPDGSNFTLKIRSTKLEDSAMYFCASSGLLNTEAFFGQGTRLTVV.